This record concerns one T cell receptor (beta chain) sequence. Its antigen is currently unknown. The data originate from a study of cytomegalovirus exposure and HLA in healthy donors. Overall study: Of the donors genotyped, a few hundred in all, 75% to 85% fell in the Caucasian-associated ancestry cluster.

Points from the study as a whole: Likely technical artifact: a cluster of highly shared sequence variants. As was reported, the classifier diagnosed cytomegalovirus status with high specificity and sensitivity.

With 4 bases clipped from V and 7 bases from J, the junction kept 7 bases outside the gene matches. The CDR3 spans 15 residues. From germline, CDR1 is MGHRA and CDR2 YSYEKL. 60 Vbeta and 13 Jbeta primers were used in PCR. Assay: immunoSEQ multiplex PCR; the TCRdb copy retains only in-frame clones and omits some. The sample yields 100,000 or so clones, roughly 80% seen once. This chain connects TRBV4-1 to TRBJ1-6; TRBD1 aligns across 7 bases. Sequencing input: PBMCs. The TCR was taken from a woman aged 40 to 50 in good health and CMV-seropositive. Written as DNA, the CDR3 is TGCGCCAGCAGCCGCGACAGGGTCGGAAATTCACCCCTCCACTTT. Translated: CASSRDRVGNSPLHF.